This T cell receptor (beta chain) stems from a study of blood T cell repertoires in COVID-19. Turning to the study itself: Sources were T cells, B-cell-depleted T cells, or PBMCs; the material itself was cDNA or gDNA.

Clones were read by immunoSEQ multiplex PCR, and TCRdb kept only the in-frame ones, dropping some. The data show about 100,000 clones, roughly 90% seen once. Germline V gives CDR1 LNHDA, CDR2 SQIVND (reference sequence). CDR3 length: 15 amino acids. V shed 6 bases and J shed 0 bases, with 12 bases lying between them. This receptor was identified in a human donor with active COVID-19. The donor label of this sample is uncertain. Sample: peripheral blood. The chain is built from TRBV19 and TRBJ2-1, with D uncertain. The CDR3 DNA reads as TGTGCCAGTAGGTCCATGCACAACTCCTACAATGAGCAGTTCTTC. This gives the protein CASRSMHNSYNEQFF.